These 16 T cell receptor beta chains were sequenced from one sample in a study of blood T cell repertoires in COVID-19 (dated by TCRdb to 2019 to 2021). Library construction relied on the immunoSEQ multiplex PCR assay. TCRdb stores this immuneACCESS table with in-frame sequences only. Part of the clones is absent; in the studies checked, under half of the shortfall reflects unresolved V genes, and no reason is known for the rest. Here the sample has 200,000 or so clones; more than 70% occur a single time. 18% of the sample comes from the top ten. The material sequenced was peripheral blood. The receptors come from a man aged 50 to 59 with COVID-19, enrolled during active disease.

The V gene is TRBV15, the J gene TRBJ2-2; 8 bases fit TRBD1. The CDR3 is made up of 16 amino acids. V dropped 1 base and J dropped 0; count of bases not matched to a gene: 1. Germline CDR1 reads LNHNV; CDR2 reads YYDKDF (reference sequence). CDR3 region: CATSRGDRSNTGELFF. CDR3 nucleotides: TGTGCCACCAGCAGAGGGGACAGGTCGAACACCGGGGAGCTGTTTTTT.

V is TRBV19 and J is TRBJ1-5; D might be TRBD1 (6 bases). This CDR3 spans 16 amino acids. V lost 4 bases to trimming and J lost 0 bases, with 13 bases between them. CDR1 and CDR2 (germline): LNHDA, SQIVND (reference sequence). CDR3 in DNA: TGTGCCAGTAGTAGCCCCCAGGGGCTTAGCAATCAGCCCCAGCATTTT. Its translation is CASSSPQGLSNQPQHF.

The CDR3 DNA follows: TGCGCCAGCAGCCAAGAAGAGAGAGGGTTGAACACTGAAGCTTTCTTT. It is translated as CASSQEERGLNTEAFF. The chain combines TRBV4-3 with TRBJ1-1, with D unclear. Trimming took 0 bases from V and 0 from J, leaving 11 bases between them. CDR1 and CDR2 (germline): LGHNA, YSLEER. This CDR3 spans 16 amino acids.

In this sample, this clone turned up a few times. CDR3 DNA sequence: TGCAGTGCTAGTCTTGACAGGGTAATTGGCTACACCTTC. Its protein is CSASLDRVIGYTF. This chain joins TRBV20-1 and TRBJ1-2; 7 bases align to TRBD1. The CDR3 is made up of 13 amino acids. Losses at the gene ends were 3 bases for V and 7 bases for J; bases not matched to a gene: 8. Germline loops: CDR1 DFQATT, CDR2 SNEGSKA (reference sequence).

The chain joins TRBV18 to TRBJ2-4; the D gene is possibly TRBD1 (5 bases). The V gene's germline CDR1 is KGHSH and CDR2 LQKENI. This CDR3 comprises 14 residues. V was trimmed by 3 bases and J by 8 bases, leaving 14 bases between them. DNA for the CDR3: TGTGCCAGCTCACCCGACTCGGTAGGGGACATTCAGTACTTC. Its protein is CASSPDSVGDIQYF.

The rearrangement links TRBV3-1 (or the pseudogene TRBV3-2) to TRBJ1-4; unclear D gene. V lost 4 bases to trimming and J lost 2 bases, with 8 bases between them. From germline, CDR1 is LGHDT and CDR2 YNNKEL (reference sequence). The CDR3 is 14 residues long. The DNA for the CDR3 is TGTGCCAGCAGCCCATCCGGGACTAATGAAAAACTGTTTTTT. Amino acids: CASSPSGTNEKLFF.

This clone was observed a single time. The rearrangement uses TRBV3-1 (or the pseudogene TRBV3-2) and TRBJ1-3; D is possibly TRBD1 (5 bases). Trimming shortened V by 2 bases and J by 4 bases, and 15 bases separated the two germline ends. The CDR3 is 16 amino acids. Germline loops: CDR1 LGHDT, CDR2 YNNKEL (reference sequence). The chain's CDR3 is CASSQNRSPLGNTIYF. The CDR3 nucleotides read TGTGCCAGCAGCCAAAACAGGAGCCCATTAGGAAACACCATATATTTT.

V gene TRBV27 combines with J gene TRBJ1-2, with D tentatively TRBD1 (6 bases). CDR3 length: 13 residues. V was shortened by 7 bases and J by 4 bases, with 13 bases between the two germline ends. Germline V gives CDR1 MNHEY, CDR2 SMNVEV (reference sequence). CDR3 amino acids: CASTSTGTYGYTF. CDR3 DNA sequence: TGTGCCAGCACTTCAACAGGGACCTATGGCTACACCTTC.

V gene TRBV5-1 combines with J gene TRBJ1-1; no reliable D call. The CDR3 has 13 amino acids. Germline V gives CDR1 SGHRS, CDR2 YFSETQ. V lost 2 bases and J lost 1, with 6 bases in between. CDR3 loop: CASSFRENTEAFF. The CDR3 nucleotides are TGCGCCAGCAGCTTCCGGGAGAACACTGAAGCTTTCTTT.

The chain couples TRBV9 to TRBJ1-3; D is unresolved. This CDR3 contains 16 residues. Germline CDR1 SGDLS, CDR2 YYNGEE. The V and J ends lost 0 bases and 0 bases respectively, with 10 bases between them. The CDR3 DNA follows: TGTGCCAGCAGCGTAGAGAACAGTCCCTCTGGAAACACCATATATTTT. Encoded protein: CASSVENSPSGNTIYF.

The CDR3 reads CASSTVTDEQYF. CDR3 DNA: TGTGCCAGTAGTACCGTGACAGACGAGCAGTACTTC. The gene calls are TRBV19 and TRBJ2-7, with TRBD1 as a possible D gene (5 bases). The germline CDR1 and CDR2 sequences are LNHDA and SQIVND (reference sequence). The CDR3 totals 12 residues. The germline V and J ends were trimmed by 4 bases and 5 bases, with 9 bases remaining between them. The full variable domain, rest sourced from reference TRBV19 and TRBJ2-7, is DGGITQSPKYLFRKEGQNVTLSCEQNLNHDAMYWYRQDPGQGLRLIYYSQIVNDFQKGDIAEGYSVSREKKESFPLTVTSAQKNPTAFYLCASSTVTDEQYFGPGTRLTVT.

The chain has TRBV6-5 and TRBJ1-1; 7 bases agree with TRBD1. V lost 7 bases, J lost 1 base, and 9 bases stayed unmatched. This CDR3 region has 15 residues. CDR1 is MNHEY, CDR2 SVGAGI, per germline. Here the CDR3 DNA reads TGTGCCAGCACCCAACTAGGGACAGCGAACACTGAAGCTTTCTTT. Translated, it gives CASTQLGTANTEAFF.

The J gene is TRBJ1-2, the V gene TRBV10-2, with 10 bases identical to TRBD1. The junction had 7 bases not matched to a gene; V was cut back by 4 bases and J by 8 bases. The germline gives CDR1 WSHSY, CDR2 SAAADI. This CDR3 comprises 14 residues. The CDR3 coding sequence is TGCGCCAGCAGTGCCGGGACAGGGGTTTGGGGCTACACCTTC. Translating gives CASSAGTGVWGYTF.

V gene TRBV30 combines with J gene TRBJ2-7; no definite D call. V was shortened by 0 bases and J by 1 base, with 10 bases between the two germline ends. The CDR3 is 14 amino acids. Germline V gene data show CDR1 as GTSNPN and CDR2 as SVGIG (reference sequence). The DNA for the CDR3 is TGTGCCTGGAGTGTTCGCCGGAGTTCCTACGAGCAGTACTTC. It encodes CAWSVRRSSYEQYF.

This clone has a handful of counts. This chain joins TRBV27 and TRBJ1-2, with TRBD1 identical over 7 bases. The CDR3 covers 12 residues. V was clipped by 5 bases and J by 7 bases; unmatched bases: 4. Germline V lookup: CDR1 MNHEY, CDR2 SMNVEV (reference sequence). This CDR3 reads CASSATGFGYTF. The CDR3, as DNA: TGTGCCAGCAGTGCGACAGGGTTTGGCTACACCTTC.

V and J are TRBV7-6 and TRBJ1-2; 9 bases match TRBD1. The CDR3 runs 14 residues. Germline V gives CDR1 SGHVS, CDR2 FNYEAQ. V lost 4 bases to trimming and J lost 7 bases; unmatched junction nucleotides: 7. CDR3 in amino acids: CASSSGTGPSGYTF. In nucleotides, the CDR3 is TGTGCCAGCAGCTCGGGGACAGGGCCCAGTGGCTACACCTTC.